The present T cell receptor beta chain was sequenced within a study of T cells in Graves' hyperthyroidism and ophthalmopathy. About the study: Prior to any treatment, at the point of initial diagnosis, peripheral blood was collected.

A few counts support this clonotype. CDR3 size: 15 residues. Germline assignment: CDR1 SQVTM and CDR2 ANQGSEA. Trimming removed 4 bases from V and 4 bases from J; junction bases left unmatched: 4. Researchers amplified the TCR beta CDR3 regions from RNA transcripts. Researchers ran a first-round RT-PCR on the TCR CDR3 using the HTBI primer set. TCRdb itself ran the multiplex PCR reads through MiXCR, one entry per CDR3 protein. Here the sample spans about 640,000 distinct CDR3 sequences, about 14% being singletons. Sequencing was performed on blood. The genes are TRBV29-1 and TRBJ2-3; 14 bases match TRBD2. This clonotype originated in a woman between 45 and 60 years old with Graves' ophthalmopathy. The CDR3 spells CSVGGTSGSSDTQYF. CDR3 sequence (DNA): TGCAGCGTTGGGGGGACTAGCGGGAGTTCAGATACGCAGTATTTT.